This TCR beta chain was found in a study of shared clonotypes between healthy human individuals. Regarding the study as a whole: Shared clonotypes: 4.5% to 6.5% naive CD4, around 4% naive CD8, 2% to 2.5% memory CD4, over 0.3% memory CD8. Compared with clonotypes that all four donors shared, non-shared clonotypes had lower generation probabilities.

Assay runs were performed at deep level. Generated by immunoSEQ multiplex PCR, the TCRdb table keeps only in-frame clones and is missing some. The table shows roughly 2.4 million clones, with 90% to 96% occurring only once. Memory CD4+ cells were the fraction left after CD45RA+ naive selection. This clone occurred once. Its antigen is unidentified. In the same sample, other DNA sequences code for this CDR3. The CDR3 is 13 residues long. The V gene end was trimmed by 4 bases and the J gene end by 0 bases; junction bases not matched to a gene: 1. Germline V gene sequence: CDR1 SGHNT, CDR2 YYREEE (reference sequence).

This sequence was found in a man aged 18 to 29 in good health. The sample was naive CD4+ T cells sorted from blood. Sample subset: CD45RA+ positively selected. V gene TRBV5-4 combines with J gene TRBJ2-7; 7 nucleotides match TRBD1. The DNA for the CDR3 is TGTGCCAGCAGCAGGACAGGCTCCTACGAGCAGTACTTC. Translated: CASSRTGSYEQYF. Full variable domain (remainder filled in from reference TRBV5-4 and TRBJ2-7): ETGVTQSPTHLIKTRGQQVTLRCSSQSGHNTVSWYQQALGQGPQFIFQYYREEENGRGNFPPRFSGLQFPNYSSELNVNALELDDSALYLCASSRTGSYEQYFGPGTRLTVT.